Described below is a single T cell receptor beta chain sequence and its context. What it recognizes is unknown. The length of the CDR3 is 14 residues. V was clipped by 4 bases and J by 5 bases, with 14 bases between them. Per germline, CDR1 SEHNR and CDR2 FQNEAQ (reference sequence). The PCR was carried out with 60 Vbeta primers and 13 Jbeta primers. Clones were sequenced by immunoSEQ multiplex PCR, and TCRdb holds only the in-frame ones, with some missing. The sample has 50,000 or so clones; roughly 81% are singletons. This sample is part of a study of cytomegalovirus exposure and HLA in healthy donors. Study results and limitations: Compared with the roughly 670-donor mean, an Asian-associated ancestry cluster reportedly had fewer N-insertions, according to a later analysis. TRBV6-2, TRBV6-3 and some other V segments were excluded as indistinguishable. Sequencing depth roughly uniform across donors was assumed in presence/absence analyses. Association of a missense DCLRE1C variant with TCR beta V- and J-gene trimming was reported in a later analysis.

The chain links TRBV7-9 to TRBJ1-1; D may be TRBD1 (5 bases). Source material: PBMCs. The receptor was derived from a middle-aged woman in good health and CMV-seropositive. CDR3 sequence: CASSWGGEGTEAFF. The DNA of the CDR3 is TGTGCCAGCAGCTGGGGAGGGGAGGGGACTGAAGCTTTCTTT.